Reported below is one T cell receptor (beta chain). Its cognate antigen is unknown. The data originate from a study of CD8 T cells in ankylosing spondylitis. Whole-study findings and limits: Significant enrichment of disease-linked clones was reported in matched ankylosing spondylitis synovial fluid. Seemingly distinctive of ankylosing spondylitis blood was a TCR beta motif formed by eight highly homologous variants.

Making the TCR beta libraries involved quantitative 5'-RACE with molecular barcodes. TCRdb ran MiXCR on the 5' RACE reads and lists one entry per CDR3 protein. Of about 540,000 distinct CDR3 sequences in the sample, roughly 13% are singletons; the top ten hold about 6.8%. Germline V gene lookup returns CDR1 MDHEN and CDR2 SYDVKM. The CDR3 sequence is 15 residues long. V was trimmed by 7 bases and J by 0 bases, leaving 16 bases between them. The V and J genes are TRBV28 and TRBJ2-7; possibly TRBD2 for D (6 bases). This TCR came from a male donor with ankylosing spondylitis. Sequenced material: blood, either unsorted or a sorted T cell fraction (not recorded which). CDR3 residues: CASIQASAGSYEQYV. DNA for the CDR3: TGTGCCAGCATTCAGGCCTCAGCGGGCTCCTACGAGCAGTACGTC.